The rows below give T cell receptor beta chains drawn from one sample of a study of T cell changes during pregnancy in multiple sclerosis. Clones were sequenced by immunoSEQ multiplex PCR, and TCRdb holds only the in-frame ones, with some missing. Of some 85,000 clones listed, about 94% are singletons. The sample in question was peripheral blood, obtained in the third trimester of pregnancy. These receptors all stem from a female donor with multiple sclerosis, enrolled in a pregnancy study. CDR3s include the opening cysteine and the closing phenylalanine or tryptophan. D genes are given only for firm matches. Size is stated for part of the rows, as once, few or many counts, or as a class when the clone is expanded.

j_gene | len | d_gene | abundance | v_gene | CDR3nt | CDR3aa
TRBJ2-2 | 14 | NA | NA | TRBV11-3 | TGTGCCAGCAGCTTAGTCCGCGGGTACGGGGAGCTGTTTTTT | CASSLVRGYGELFF
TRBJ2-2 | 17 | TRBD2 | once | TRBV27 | TGTGCCAGCAGTGCAACCGTACTAGCGACGAACACCGGGGAGCTGTTTTTT | CASSATVLATNTGELFF
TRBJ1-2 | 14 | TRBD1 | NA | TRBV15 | TGTGCCACCAGCACTCGTCTGACAGGGGAAGGCTACACCTTC | CATSTRLTGEGYTF
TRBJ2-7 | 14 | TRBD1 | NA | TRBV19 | TGTGCCAGTAACACCGGACAGGGAGTATACGAGCAGTACTTC | CASNTGQGVYEQYF
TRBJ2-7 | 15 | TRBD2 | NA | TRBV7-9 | TGTGCCAGCAGTGTTCTAGCGGGAGCCTCCTACGAGCAGTACTTC | CASSVLAGASYEQYF
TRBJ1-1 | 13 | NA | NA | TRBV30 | TGTGCCTGGGCCCGACAGGTGAACACTGAAGCTTTCTTT | CAWARQVNTEAFF
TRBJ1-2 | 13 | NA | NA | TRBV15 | TGTGCCACCTCCGGTCATTCCGTCTATGGCTACACCTTC | CATSGHSVYGYTF
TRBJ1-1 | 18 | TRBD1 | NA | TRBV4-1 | TGCGCCAGCAGCCAAGGGGTGTCAGACAGGGTTCGTGGCACTGAAGCTTTCTTT | CASSQGVSDRVRGTEAFF
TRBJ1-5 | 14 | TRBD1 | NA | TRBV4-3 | TGCGCCAGCAGCCAGGGACAGCACAATCAGCCCCAGCATTTT | CASSQGQHNQPQHF
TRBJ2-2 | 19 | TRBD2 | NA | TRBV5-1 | TGCGCCAGCAGCTTGGAAGTATCTAGCGGGAGGGCTGCCGGCGGGGAGCTGTTTTTT | CASSLEVSSGRAAGGELFF
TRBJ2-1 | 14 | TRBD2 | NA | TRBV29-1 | TGCAGCGTTGCGGAGCGGGAGGGGGGCAATGAGCAGTTCTTC | CSVAEREGGNEQFF
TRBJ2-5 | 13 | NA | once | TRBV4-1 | TGCGCCAGCAGCCAGGTTCCCGGGGAGACCCAGTACTTC | CASSQVPGETQYF
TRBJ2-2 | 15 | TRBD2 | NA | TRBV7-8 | TGTGCCAGCAGCTTAGTAGCGGGGCCCACCGGGGAGCTGTTTTTT | CASSLVAGPTGELFF
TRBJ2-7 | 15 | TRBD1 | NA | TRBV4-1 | TGCGCCAGCAGCCAACCCGGGACAGGCTCCTACGAGCAGTACTTC | CASSQPGTGSYEQYF
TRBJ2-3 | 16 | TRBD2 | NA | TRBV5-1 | TGCGCCAGCAGCTTGGCTTTAGCGGGAGACACAGATACGCAGTATTTT | CASSLALAGDTDTQYF
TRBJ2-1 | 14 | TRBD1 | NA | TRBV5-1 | TGCGCCAGCAGCCTCGGACAGGGAATTAGTGAGCAGTTCTTC | CASSLGQGISEQFF
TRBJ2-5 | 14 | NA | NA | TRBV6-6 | TGTGCCAGCAGCTTTAGCGGAACCCAAGAGACCCAGTACTTC | CASSFSGTQETQYF
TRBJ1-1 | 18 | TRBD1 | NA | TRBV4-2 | TGTGCCAGCAGCCAAGATAGGACAGGGGGGTATATGAACACTGAAGCTTTCTTT | CASSQDRTGGYMNTEAFF
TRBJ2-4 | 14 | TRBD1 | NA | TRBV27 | TGTGCCAGCAGTTGGGACAGAACCAAAAACATTCAGTACTTC | CASSWDRTKNIQYF
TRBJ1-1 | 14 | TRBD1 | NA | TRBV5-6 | TGTGCCAGCAGCGACACTTCCGGGACAGGGGTAGCTTTCTTT | CASSDTSGTGVAFF
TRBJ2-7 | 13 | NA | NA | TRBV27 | TGTGCCAGCAGTTTAACCGGGACATACGAGCAGTACTTC | CASSLTGTYEQYF
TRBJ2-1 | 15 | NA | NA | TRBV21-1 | TGTGCCAGCAGCCCCTTCCCTCTACGGTCGTATGAGCAGTTCTTC | CASSPFPLRSYEQFF
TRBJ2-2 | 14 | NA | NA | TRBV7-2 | TGTGCCAGCAGCTCTTTGACAGTCACCGGGGAGCTGTTTTTT | CASSSLTVTGELFF
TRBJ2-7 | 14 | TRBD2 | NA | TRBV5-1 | TGCGCCAGCGCACTAGCGGGAGTCTCCTACGAGCAGTACTTC | CASALAGVSYEQYF
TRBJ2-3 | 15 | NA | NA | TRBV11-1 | TGTGCCAGCAGCCATCGGACATCGGGAGCAGATACGCAGTATTTT | CASSHRTSGADTQYF
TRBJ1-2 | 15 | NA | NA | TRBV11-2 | TGTGCCAGCAGCGCCGTCGGGGGACTTAACTATGGCTACACCTTC | CASSAVGGLNYGYTF
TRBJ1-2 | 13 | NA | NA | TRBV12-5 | TGTGCTAGTGGTATCGTAAAGTCGAGAGGCTACACCTTC | CASGIVKSRGYTF